One and the same sample provided the 32 T cell receptor beta chains below, sequenced in a study of blood T cells in healthy people across ages. Alongside a J-beta primer mix, a sample-barcoded 5' primer served in a second PCR lasting about 6 to 11 cycles. MiXCR, applied by TCRdb to the 5' RACE reads, yields one record per CDR3 protein. The sample includes around 900,000 distinct CDR3 sequences, about 28% of them seen just once. Sequencing was done on a sample of blood. These receptors originate from a woman of 80 years or more in good health.

V and J are TRBV12-3 or TRBV12-4 and TRBJ1-4; 8 nucleotides match TRBD1. Trimming removed 10 bases from V and 4 bases from J; junction bases left unmatched: 8. This CDR3 is built from 14 residues. The CDR3: CANRRTGSNEKLFF. The CDR3, as DNA: TGTGCCAACAGAAGGACAGGGAGTAATGAAAAACTGTTTTTT.

Many counts were recorded for this clonotype. V is TRBV15 and J is TRBJ2-5; the D gene is possibly TRBD2 (5 bases). CDR3 length: 15 amino acids. Deletions cut 0 bases from V and 4 bases from J, with 12 bases between. Germline V gene sequence: CDR1 LNHNV, CDR2 YYDKDF (reference sequence). The CDR3 reads CATSRDRGEGETQYF. The CDR3 coding sequence is TGTGCCACCAGCAGAGATCGGGGTGAAGGAGAGACCCAGTACTTC.

This clonotype was counted between two and nine times. This sequence may be a read error, since a much larger clone differs from it by one base. The chain combines TRBV15 with TRBJ2-5; TRBD1 matches 7 bases. With 0 bases clipped from V and 11 bases from J, the junction kept 15 bases outside the gene matches. CDR3 length equals 16 residues. Germline assignment: CDR1 LNHNV and CDR2 YYDKDF (reference sequence). The CDR3 spells CATSRDPRGLGNEQYF. DNA for the CDR3: TGTGCCACCAGCAGAGATCCGAGGGGGCTAGGCAATGAGCAGTACTTC.

This clonotype has at least ten counts. The chain uses TRBV14 and TRBJ2-5; TRBD1 aligns across 7 bases. The length of the CDR3 is 15 residues. Germline values: CDR1 SGHDN, CDR2 FVKESK. The junction had 9 bases not matched to a gene; V was cut back by 4 bases and J by 4 bases. In nucleotides, the CDR3 is TGTGCCAGCAGCCGTTCCGGGACAGCGCGAGAGACCCAGTACTTC. Translating it yields CASSRSGTARETQYF.

The rearrangement joins TRBV7-6 to TRBJ1-2, with 7 bases lining up with TRBD1. CDR3 length: 13 residues. Germline CDR1 SGHVS, CDR2 FNYEAQ. Unmatched junction bases numbered 6, after V lost 4 bases and J lost 7 bases. The CDR3 sequence is CASSSETGIGYTF. For the CDR3, the DNA is TGTGCCAGCAGCTCCGAGACAGGGATTGGCTACACCTTC.

This clonotype has ten or more counts. This sequence joins TRBV6-6 and TRBJ1-5; D remains ambiguous. Germline lookup yields CDR1 MNHNY and CDR2 SVGAGI (reference sequence). V was trimmed by 6 bases and J by 0 bases, leaving 18 bases between them. The CDR3 spans 17 residues. The CDR3 coding sequence is TGTGCCAGCAGCCAATGGGCGGCGGCCTATAGCAATCAGCCCCAGCATTTT. As protein: CASSQWAAAYSNQPQHF.

This clonotype was recorded at least ten times. V gene TRBV6-6 combines with J gene TRBJ2-3, with D possibly matching TRBD1 (5 bases). Germline values: CDR1 MNHNY, CDR2 SVGAGI (reference sequence). The CDR3 spans 13 residues. V was shortened by 0 bases and J by 10 bases, with 11 bases between the two germline ends. The CDR3 sequence: CASSYSPQGPQYF. The DNA of the CDR3 is TGTGCCAGCAGTTACTCCCCGCAGGGCCCGCAGTATTTT.

The chain has TRBV7-2 and TRBJ2-7, with D uncertain. Germline values: CDR1 SGHTA, CDR2 FQGNSA. With 4 bases removed from V and 0 bases from J, the gap between germline ends came to 7 bases. The CDR3 sequence is 13 residues long. CDR3 DNA sequence: TGTGCCAGCAGCTCCCTTGGCTCCTACGAGCAGTACTTC. Residues: CASSSLGSYEQYF.

Worth noting for this clonotype: This may be a read error: a much more frequent sequence differs by one nucleotide. The chain joins TRBV10-3 to TRBJ2-1; D gene uncertain. There are 13 residues in the CDR3. CDR1 ENHRY and CDR2 SYGVKD come from the germline V gene. V shed 7 bases and J shed 8 bases, with 15 bases lying between them. The CDR3 DNA reads TGTGCCATCAATGGGTCCGCCTTGGATGAGCAGTTCTTC. Residues: CAINGSALDEQFF.

The J gene is TRBJ2-7, the V gene TRBV21-1; whether TRBD2, the table's D call, matches the DNA was not checked. TRBV21-1 is listed as a pseudogene. CDR3 length: 19 residues. CDR3 nucleotides: TGTGCCAGCAGCACGAAATTACCAGGGACTAGCGGGAGATGGTACGAGCAGTACTTC. Its translation: CASSTKLPGTSGRWYEQYF.

This clonotype showed up just a few times. A read error may explain this, as a much larger clone is one base away. V gene TRBV29-1 combines with J gene TRBJ2-1; D is ambiguous. The better agreement between TRBJ2-7 and the DNA end casts doubt on the J call. The germline V gene encodes CDR1 SQVTM and CDR2 ANQGSEA. This CDR3 is 15 amino acids long. For the CDR3, the DNA is TGCAGCGTTGAATGGGGTCCAAGCTCCTACAATGAGCAGTACTTC. This sequence encodes CSVEWGPSSYNEQYF.

This chain connects TRBV6-2 or TRBV6-3 to TRBJ1-5; D is uncertain. V was shortened by 4 bases and J by 3 bases, with 13 bases between the two germline ends. Germline V gene data show CDR1 as MNHEY and CDR2 as SVGEGT. This CDR3 region has 15 residues. The CDR3 loop is CASSSATPNNQPQHF. For the CDR3, the DNA is TGTGCCAGCAGTTCCGCTACGCCGAACAATCAGCCCCAGCATTTT.

Written as DNA, the CDR3 is TGTGCCAGCAGTCGGGCTGACAGGGGGATAGGCTACACCTTC. Translation gives CASSRADRGIGYTF. The chain couples TRBV12-3 or TRBV12-4 to TRBJ1-2, with 9 bases that match TRBD1. This CDR3 spans 14 amino acids. V lost 5 bases to trimming and J lost 8 bases; unmatched junction nucleotides: 9.

The rearrangement joins TRBV12-3 or TRBV12-4 to TRBJ1-3; TRBD1 is a possible D gene (6 bases). Between the trimmed V and J ends, which lost 7 bases and 5 bases, there was a span of 15 bases. The CDR3 consists of 14 residues. The CDR3 here is CASTLEGGRNTIYF. DNA of the CDR3: TGTGCCAGCACCTTGGAGGGGGGAAGAAACACCATATATTTT.

A few counts support this clonotype. V and J are TRBV13 and TRBJ2-1; D ambiguous. Germline loops: CDR1 PRHDT, CDR2 FYEKMQ (reference sequence). The CDR3 is 15 residues long. Trimming left V 4 bases short and J 3 bases short, with 13 bases between. CDR3 sequence reads: CASSSSPAGYNEQFF. The CDR3 DNA reads as TGTGCCAGCAGCTCTTCTCCGGCAGGCTACAATGAGCAGTTCTTC.

This clonotype was recorded a few times. CDR3 coding DNA: TGTGCCAGCAGTGACCCGGGGACCGGCAATCAGCCCCAGCATTTT. Its protein is CASSDPGTGNQPQHF. This chain joins TRBV6-1 and TRBJ1-5, with D tentatively TRBD1 (5 bases). The germline V and J ends were trimmed by 3 bases and 2 bases, with 11 bases remaining between them. Per the germline V gene, CDR1 is MNHNS and CDR2 is SASEGT. This CDR3 comprises 15 residues.

This clonotype was seen at least ten times. The rearrangement uses TRBV7-9 and TRBJ2-1; 11 bases map to TRBD2. The CDR3 totals 15 residues. Germline CDR1 and CDR2: SEHNR and FQNEAQ (reference sequence). The ends lost 4 bases at V and 5 bases at J; junction bases unmatched: 4. CDR3 coding DNA: TGTGCCAGCAGCTCGGGACTAGCGGTGAACAATGAGCAGTTCTTC. As protein: CASSSGLAVNNEQFF.

This clonotype was counted ten times or more. The rearrangement joins TRBV6-4 to TRBJ2-3, with 9 bases matching TRBD1. The trim removed 6 bases at V and 2 bases at J, leaving 3 bases unmatched. The CDR3 has 14 amino acids. Germline V gene data show CDR1 as MRHNA and CDR2 as SNTAGT. The CDR3 loop is CASSRDRATDTQYF. The DNA for the CDR3 is TGTGCCAGCAGCCGGGACAGGGCCACAGATACGCAGTATTTT.

In this sample, this clonotype turned up many times. The chain links TRBV28 to TRBJ2-7; maybe TRBD1 (5 bases). The CDR3 is 12 residues long. V dropped 3 bases and J dropped 7 bases, with 10 bases sitting between them. Germline V gives CDR1 MDHEN, CDR2 SYDVKM. CDR3 amino acids: CASSFRVTEQYF. For the CDR3, the DNA is TGTGCCAGCAGTTTCAGGGTGACAGAGCAGTACTTC.

This clonotype was recorded at least ten times. The gene calls are TRBV18 and TRBJ2-3; 14 bases line up with TRBD2. CDR3 length: 16 residues. V was pared by 4 bases and J by 6 bases, with 6 bases of the junction left unmatched. The germline gives CDR1 KGHSH, CDR2 LQKENI. CDR3 in DNA: TGTGCCAGCTCACTGGGGACTAGCGGGGGACCGGATACGCAGTATTTT. As protein: CASSLGTSGGPDTQYF.

Only a few counts were recorded for this clonotype. V and J are TRBV12-3 or TRBV12-4 and TRBJ1-1; D ambiguous. Trimming took 5 bases from V and 10 from J, leaving 17 bases between them. The CDR3 is made up of 13 amino acids. This chain's CDR3 is CASSLTASIVAFF. The CDR3 DNA is TGTGCCAGCAGTCTCACAGCCTCCATAGTAGCTTTCTTT.

The genes are TRBV6-6 and TRBJ2-7; D unresolved. From germline, CDR1 is MNHNY and CDR2 SVGAGI (reference sequence). V was pared by 10 bases and J by 0 bases, with 13 bases between. The CDR3 is 13 residues long. DNA for the CDR3: TGTGCCACCAAATTTCTCTCCTCCTACGAGCAGTACTTC. Translated, it gives CATKFLSSYEQYF.

The chain employs TRBV10-3 and TRBJ2-1, with D unresolved. With 7 bases removed from V and 9 bases from J, the gap between germline ends came to 16 bases. The CDR3 covers 13 residues. From germline, CDR1 is ENHRY and CDR2 SYGVKD. CDR3 sequence reads: CAITGPPTSEQFF. The CDR3, as DNA: TGTGCCATCACCGGACCCCCTACGAGTGAGCAGTTCTTC.

Comment on this clonotype: It may be a read error: a sequence one base away is much more abundant. J is TRBJ2-1 and V is TRBV6-1; 9 nucleotides line up with TRBD1. There are 21 residues in the CDR3. Germline loops: CDR1 MNHNS, CDR2 SASEGT. The V segment lost 6 bases and the J segment 13 bases; nucleotides outside the gene matches: 34. The CDR3 spells CASRVTGTGSSGSPQKETQFF. CDR3 DNA: TGTGCCAGCAGAGTAACCGGGACAGGGAGTTCCGGCTCCCCACAAAAAGAGACCCAGTTCTTC.

This clonotype occurred a few times. The chain carries TRBV11-3 and TRBJ2-7, with 9 positions matching TRBD1. Germline trimming cut 4 bases from V and 7 bases from J; bases unmatched to any gene: 11. The germline gives CDR1 SGHNT, CDR2 YENEEA. CDR3 size: 15 residues. CDR3 DNA sequence: TGTGCCAGCAGCTGGGATCACAGGGGGCTCGCGGAGCAGTACTTC. Protein: CASSWDHRGLAEQYF.

This clonotype appeared a single time. A much bigger clone sits one base away, suggesting this may be a read error. This rearrangement joins TRBV5-5 to TRBJ1-2, with D tentatively TRBD1 (5 bases). V lost 6 bases and J 2 bases, leaving 11 bases between the germline ends. Germline V gene sequence: CDR1 SGHKS, CDR2 YYEKEE (reference sequence). The CDR3 sequence is 13 residues long. In DNA form, the CDR3 reads TGTGCCAGCAACTCCGGGGGGAACTATGGCTACACCTTC. As protein: CASNSGGNYGYTF.

This clonotype has a count of ten or more. The V gene is TRBV25-1, the J gene TRBJ2-5, with no clear D. The germline V gene encodes CDR1 MGHDK and CDR2 SYGVNS. Trimming left V 2 bases short and J 2 bases short, with 6 bases between. The CDR3 runs 13 residues. The DNA for the CDR3 is TGTGCCAGCAGTGAACGGGCACAAGAGACCCAGTACTTC. Protein sequence: CASSERAQETQYF.

The sample holds one count of this clonotype. The chain links TRBV7-2 to TRBJ2-7, with 9 bases matching TRBD2. The CDR3 sequence is 15 residues long. Trimming at V came to 5 bases and at J to 1 base, leaving 6 bases not matched to a gene. Germline assignment: CDR1 SGHTA and CDR2 FQGNSA. The DNA of the CDR3 is TGTGCCAGCAGCGCCCTTAGCGGGAGTTCCTACGAGCAGTACTTC. It is translated as CASSALSGSSYEQYF.

With regard to this clonotype: Only one base separates this from a far larger clonotype, so it likely reflects a read error. The chain couples TRBV5-4 to TRBJ2-3, with 7 bases that match TRBD1. Germline CDR1 and CDR2: SGHNT and YYREEE (reference sequence). CDR3 length: 14 residues. The CDR3 loop reads CASGLQGGTDTQYF. CDR3 nucleotide sequence: TGTGCCAGCGGCTTGCAGGGGGGCACAGATACGCAGTATTTT.

Concerning this clonotype: A much larger clone lies one base from this, so it may be a read error. V is TRBV18 and J is TRBJ2-7; D gene unclear. V lost 8 bases and J lost 1, with 12 bases in between. The germline gives CDR1 KGHSH, CDR2 LQKENI. This CDR3 has 13 amino acids. The CDR3 DNA follows: TGTGCCAGCCCAGTCACAGATTCCTACGAGCAGTACTTC. It yields the protein CASPVTDSYEQYF.

This clonotype showed up many times. The CDR3 sequence: CASSHQPDSSYEQYF. CDR3 DNA sequence: TGTGCCAGCAGTCACCAGCCGGACAGCTCCTACGAGCAGTACTTC. The chain carries TRBV6-5 and TRBJ2-7; possibly TRBD1 for D (6 bases). V lost 5 bases to trimming and J lost 0 bases, with 14 bases between them. This CDR3 has 15 amino acids. Germline V lookup: CDR1 MNHEY, CDR2 SVGAGI.

This clonotype occurred a few times. V gene TRBV30 combines with J gene TRBJ2-4; 10 bases fit TRBD1. The CDR3 length is 15 residues. The germline CDR1 and CDR2 sequences are GTSNPN and SVGIG (reference sequence). Unmatched junction bases numbered 15, after V lost 3 bases and J lost 13 bases. The CDR3 nucleotides read TGTGCCTGGAGCATGGGACAGGGGTTTTACAATGAGCAGTACTTC. Its protein is CAWSMGQGFYNEQYF.